The clone carrying this T cell receptor (beta chain) was observed a handful of times. Produced via immunoSEQ multiplex PCR; TCRdb's table is partial and in-frame only. The table shows about 70,000 clones, with approximately 90% occurring only once. The data are from a study of blood T cell repertoires in COVID-19. Trimming shortened V by 4 bases and J by 4 bases, and 10 bases separated the two germline ends. The CDR3 contains 13 residues. Germline-derived CDR1 and CDR2 are MNHEY and SMNVEV (reference sequence). The source of this sequence is a human donor in a cohort sampled during active COVID-19. The chain employs TRBV27 and TRBJ1-2; D is unresolved. The sequenced sample was peripheral blood. The CDR3 DNA sequence: TGTGCCAGCAGTTCGACAAGCCTCTATGGCTACACCTTC. Translation gives CASSSTSLYGYTF.